The 10 T cell receptor beta chains given below trace back to one sample, sequenced in a study of T cells in Graves' hyperthyroidism and ophthalmopathy. Template material for amplifying TCR beta CDR3 regions consisted of RNA transcripts. Carried out on the TCR CDR3, a first-round RT-PCR used the HTBI primer set. TCRdb itself ran the multiplex PCR reads through MiXCR, one entry per CDR3 protein. This sample has around 620,000 distinct CDR3 sequences, with 40% to 55% found just once. Sequencing was carried out using peripheral blood or thyroid tissue (not recorded which). The source of these receptors is an adult woman with Graves' disease, either hyperthyroidism or ophthalmopathy (not recorded which).

This clonotype was counted ten times or more. The rearrangement uses TRBV7-9 and TRBJ1-1; the match to TRBD1 covers 7 bases. The ends lost 3 bases at V and 6 bases at J; junction bases unmatched: 4. There are 13 residues in the CDR3. Germline V gene lookup returns CDR1 SEHNR and CDR2 FQNEAQ (reference sequence). CDR3 sequence: CASSFFQGAEAFF. As DNA, the CDR3 is TGTGCCAGCAGCTTTTTTCAGGGGGCTGAAGCTTTCTTT.

This clonotype was found many times. This chain joins TRBV9 and TRBJ2-5; the D gene is possibly TRBD1 (6 bases). The CDR3 is 15 amino acids. Germline CDR1 and CDR2: SGDLS and YYNGEE. Trimming shortened V by 0 bases and J by 1 base, and 10 bases separated the two germline ends. Here the CDR3 DNA reads TGTGCCAGCAGCGTAGGTCAGGGGATCCAAGAGACCCAGTACTTC. Its translation: CASSVGQGIQETQYF. Variable domain in full (rest from reference TRBV9 and TRBJ2-5): DSGVTQTPKHLITATGQRVTLRCSPRSGDLSVYWYQQSLDQGLQFLIQYYNGEERAKGNILERFSAQQFPDLHSELNLSSLELGDSALYFCASSVGQGIQETQYFGPGTRLLVL.

The chain links TRBV7-3 to TRBJ1-5; 7 bases match TRBD1. The J segment lost 6 bases and the V segment lost 5 bases, leaving 4 bases of the junction unmatched. In germline, CDR1 is SGHTA, CDR2 FQGTGA. This CDR3 has 13 amino acids. This CDR3 reads CASSPEGAQPQHF. In nucleotides, the CDR3 is TGTGCCAGCAGCCCCGAGGGGGCTCAGCCCCAGCATTTT.

The CDR3 DNA reads as TGTGCCATCAGTGAGATGGCAGGGGGTATGGCTGAAGCTTTCTTT. It encodes CAISEMAGGMAEAFF. This sequence joins TRBV10-3 and TRBJ1-1, with TRBD1 matching 7 bases. The CDR3 spans 15 residues. Unmatched junction bases numbered 9, after V lost 2 bases and J lost 6 bases. CDR1 and CDR2 from the germline V gene are ENHRY and SYGVKD.

The chain carries TRBV9 and TRBJ2-7; D ambiguous. The length of the CDR3 is 12 residues. Germline V CDR1 and CDR2: SGDLS, YYNGEE. V was trimmed by 2 bases and J by 3 bases, leaving 6 bases between them. The CDR3 sequence: CASSVGIYEQYF. DNA of the CDR3: TGTGCCAGCAGCGTGGGGATCTACGAGCAGTACTTC.

The chain recombines TRBV7-8 with TRBJ2-2, with 7 positions matching TRBD2. Trimming at V came to 4 bases and at J to 4 bases, leaving 12 bases not matched to a gene. Germline V lookup: CDR1 SGHVS, CDR2 FQNEAQ. The CDR3 covers 17 residues. The CDR3 bases are TGTGCCAGCAGCTACGGACGACTAGCTCCGAGCACCGGGGAGCTGTTTTTT. Its protein is CASSYGRLAPSTGELFF.

V and J are TRBV28 and TRBJ2-7; possible D gene TRBD1, 5 bases. Per germline, CDR1 MDHEN and CDR2 SYDVKM. The CDR3 covers 14 residues. V shed 2 bases and J shed 6 bases, with 14 bases lying between them. As DNA, the CDR3 is TGTGCCAGCAGTTTACCACTTGCAGGGCGCGAGCAGTACTTC. Residues: CASSLPLAGREQYF.

The genes are TRBV7-9 and TRBJ1-6; 7 bases map to TRBD1. Germline lookup yields CDR1 SEHNR and CDR2 FQNEAQ (reference sequence). CDR3 length: 13 amino acids. Unmatched junction bases numbered 5, after V lost 10 bases and J lost 5 bases. Here the CDR3 reads CAIAQGDNSPLHF. The DNA of the CDR3 is TGTGCCATCGCTCAGGGGGATAATTCACCCCTCCACTTT.

This clonotype was seen many times. The rearrangement joins TRBV7-3 to TRBJ2-5; D ambiguous. V shed 1 base and J shed 7 bases, with 10 bases lying between them. The CDR3 has 13 amino acids. CDR1 is SGHTA, CDR2 FQGTGA, per germline. This chain's CDR3 is CASSLIPRGTQYF. For the CDR3, the DNA is TGTGCCAGCAGCTTAATACCGCGAGGGACCCAGTACTTC. The variable domain in full, with the rest retrieved from reference TRBV7-3 and TRBJ2-5, is GAGVSQTPSNKVTEKGKYVELRCDPISGHTALYWYRQSLGQGPEFLIYFQGTGAADDSGLPNDRFFAVRPEGSVSTLKIQRTERGDSAVYLCASSLIPRGTQYFGPGTRLLVL.

This chain uses TRBV15 with TRBJ1-2; no clear D. Trimming cost V 0 bases and J 1 base, with 9 bases left between them. From germline, CDR1 is LNHNV and CDR2 YYDKDF (reference sequence). The CDR3 extends over 15 amino acids. As DNA, the CDR3 is TGTGCCACCAGCAGAGATCTCAAGGATAACTATGGCTACACCTTC. It specifies CATSRDLKDNYGYTF.